This TCR beta chain was documented in a study of T cells after yellow fever vaccination. Overall study: Researchers used SMART-Seq v4 Ultra Low Input to prepare fractions that had low cell numbers.

Template-switching 5'RACE yielded the TCR cDNA; a universal primer site and UMIs were added in the process. TCRdb independently ran MiXCR on the 5' RACE reads; one entry per CDR3 protein. This sample has around 530,000 distinct CDR3 sequences, with less than 20% found just once. Study findings and constraints: Though it reached lower strength, the secondary response hit its peak faster, day 5 versus 15. The study re-detected most primary-vaccination clones after the booster (about 96% CD4, approximately 87% CD8).

This clonotype was seen only once. Its target is unknown. This CDR3 region has 15 residues. The V gene's germline CDR1 is MGHRA and CDR2 YSYEKL. Trimming took 1 base from V and 0 from J, leaving 7 bases between them. The V gene is TRBV4-1, the J gene TRBJ1-5; no clear D. This clonotype was sampled from a man younger than 35 who received the YFV17D yellow fever vaccine. The input for sequencing was PBMCs, taken 4 to 6 days after the first yellow fever vaccination. CDR3 in DNA: TGCGCCAGCAGCCAAGTACAGAGTAGCAATCAGCCCCAGCATTTT. Protein sequence: CASSQVQSSNQPQHF.